The clone carrying this TCR beta chain was found many times. What it binds is not known. This entry is derived from a study of metastatic and nonmetastatic thyroid tumors. Looking at the study overall: Repertoires were compared across blood and tumor or nodule tissue from malignant and benign thyroid patients.

General study points: In blood and tumor, TCR beta diversity was reportedly significantly higher in malignant thyroid tumors than in benign nodules.

In the original analysis: Built for papillary thyroid cancer, a distant-metastasis classifier drew on CDR3 differences across clinicopathological groups. TCRdb called clones again from the PCR reads with MiXCR. In this record, the V and J calls reflect TCRdb's handling and not the investigators' own analysis. The table records around 42,000 clones, around 10% of them present only once. Nobody among the patients had been given any treatment before thyroid surgery. This TCR came from a male donor with papillary thyroid cancer or a benign thyroid nodule (not recorded which). Some clones in this sample may be carry-over from other donors' samples. Material for sequencing was blood.

The CDR3 DNA is TGTGCCAGCAGACCCGGACAGGGGAAGGGTTACGAGCAGTACTTC. Translation: CASRPGQGKGYEQYF. The chain has TRBV6-1 and TRBJ2-7, with TRBD1 matching 9 bases. Per germline, CDR1 MNHNS and CDR2 SASEGT. The length of the CDR3 is 15 residues. J gave up 4 bases and V 6 bases, and 10 bases lay outside the gene matches.